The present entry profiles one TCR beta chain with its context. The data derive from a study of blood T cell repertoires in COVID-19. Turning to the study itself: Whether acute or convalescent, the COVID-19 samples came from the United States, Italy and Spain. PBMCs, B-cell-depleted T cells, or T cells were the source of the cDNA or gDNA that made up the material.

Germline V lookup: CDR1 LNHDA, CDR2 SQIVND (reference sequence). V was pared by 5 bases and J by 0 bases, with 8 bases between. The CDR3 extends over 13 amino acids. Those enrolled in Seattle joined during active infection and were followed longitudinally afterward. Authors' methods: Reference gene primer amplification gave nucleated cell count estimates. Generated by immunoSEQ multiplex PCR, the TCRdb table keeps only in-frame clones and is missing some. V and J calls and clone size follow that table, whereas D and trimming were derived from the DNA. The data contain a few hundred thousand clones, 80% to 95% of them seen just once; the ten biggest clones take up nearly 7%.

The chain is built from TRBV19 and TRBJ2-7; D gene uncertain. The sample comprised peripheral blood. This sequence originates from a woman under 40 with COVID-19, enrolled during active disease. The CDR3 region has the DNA TGTGCCAGTAGTGCGATTCGCTCCTACGAGCAGTACTTC. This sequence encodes CASSAIRSYEQYF. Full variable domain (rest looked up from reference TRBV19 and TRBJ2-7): DGGITQSPKYLFRKEGQNVTLSCEQNLNHDAMYWYRQDPGQGLRLIYYSQIVNDFQKGDIAEGYSVSREKKESFPLTVTSAQKNPTAFYLCASSAIRSYEQYFGPGTRLTVT.